The 23 T cell receptor beta chains below were found in one sample sequenced in a study of identifying expanded T cells in peripheral blood (dated by TCRdb to between 2018 and 2020). Receptor amplification or capture employed the immunoSEQ multiplex PCR assay. The table was pulled from immuneACCESS by TCRdb, which kept in-frame rearrangements only. Such tables lose some clones; where checked, under half of the loss comes from unresolved V genes, and the rest has no known cause. The sample records under 100,000 clones, roughly 85% of which are singletons. The top ten clonotypes cover roughly 4% of the sample. Sequencing was performed on blood. These receptors came from a person aged 18 to 70 in good health.

The chain links TRBV30 to TRBJ2-3; a weak D match, TRBD1 (5 bases). V was cut by 0 bases and J by 3 bases, with 10 bases left in between. Germline V lookup: CDR1 GTSNPN, CDR2 SVGIG (reference sequence). CDR3 size: 14 residues. This CDR3 is CAWSVGVRTDTQYF. CDR3 DNA sequence: TGTGCCTGGAGTGTAGGGGTAAGGACAGATACGCAGTATTTT. Full variable domain (remainder filled in from reference TRBV30 and TRBJ2-3): SQTIHQWPATLVQPVGSPLSLECTVEGTSNPNLYWYRQAAGRGLQLLFYSVGIGQISSEVPQNLSASRPQDRQFILSSKKLLLSDSGFYLCAWSVGVRTDTQYFGPGTRLTVL.

The V gene is TRBV9, the J gene TRBJ1-5, with a possible D match to TRBD1 (6 bases). The CDR3 length is 15 residues. The V gene's germline CDR1 is SGDLS and CDR2 YYNGEE. Trimming pared 1 base from V and 5 bases from J, leaving 13 bases between. CDR3 bases: TGTGCCAGCAGCGTATCAGGGGTAAGCCATCAGCCCCAGCATTTT. This sequence encodes CASSVSGVSHQPQHF. Looking up the rest from reference TRBV9 and TRBJ1-5 gives the full variable domain: DSGVTQTPKHLITATGQRVTLRCSPRSGDLSVYWYQQSLDQGLQFLIQYYNGEERAKGNILERFSAQQFPDLHSELNLSSLELGDSALYFCASSVSGVSHQPQHFGDGTRLSIL.

The V call is TRBV6-5, the J call TRBJ2-3; D is uncertain. Germline-derived CDR1 and CDR2 are MNHEY and SVGAGI. V was pared by 6 bases and J by 1 base, with 5 bases between. The CDR3 is 12 amino acids. This CDR3 is CASSPGTDTQYF. CDR3 nucleotides: TGTGCCAGCAGCCCTGGCACAGATACGCAGTATTTT.

The chain has TRBV5-1 and TRBJ2-1; D perhaps matches TRBD2 (6 bases). The CDR3 is made up of 17 amino acids. V shed 3 bases and J shed 0 bases, with 16 bases lying between them. CDR1 is SGHRS and CDR2 is YFSETQ in the germline V gene. CDR3 in amino acids: CASSSRGGGSSYNEQFF. CDR3 DNA sequence: TGCGCCAGCAGCTCGCGGGGAGGAGGTAGCTCCTACAATGAGCAGTTCTTC.

This rearrangement joins TRBV5-5 to TRBJ2-6, with 10 bases that match TRBD1. There are 18 residues in the CDR3. Trimming took 1 base from V and 2 from J; bases not matched to a gene: 6. Germline V lookup: CDR1 SGHKS, CDR2 YYEKEE (reference sequence). CDR3 nucleotide sequence: TGTGCCAGCAGCTTGTGGACAGGGGGTTTCACTGGGGCCAACGTCCTGACTTTC. Protein sequence: CASSLWTGGFTGANVLTF. Looking up the rest from reference TRBV5-5 and TRBJ2-6 gives the full variable domain: DAGVTQSPTHLIKTRGQQVTLRCSPISGHKSVSWYQQVLGQGPQFIFQYYEKEERGRGNFPDRFSARQFPNYSSELNVNALLLGDSALYLCASSLWTGGFTGANVLTFGAGSRLTVL.

For the CDR3, the DNA is TGTGCCAGCAGCTTCTACCTGGGTGGGGCTCGGGGTCAGCCCCAGCATTTT. This encodes CASSFYLGGARGQPQHF. The genes are TRBV7-9 and TRBJ1-5; a possible D gene is TRBD1 (5 bases). The V gene's germline CDR1 is SEHNR and CDR2 FQNEAQ (reference sequence). Trimming left V 3 bases short and J 6 bases short, with 21 bases between. This CDR3 region has 17 residues.

This chain links TRBV6-6 with TRBJ2-7; TRBD2 matches 12 bases. CDR3 length: 15 residues. The trim removed 7 bases at V and 2 bases at J, leaving 6 bases unmatched. Per the germline V gene, CDR1 is MNHNY and CDR2 is SVGAGI (reference sequence). CDR3 DNA: TGTGCCAGCACTAGCGGGGGGGCTAAGACCTACGAGCAGTACTTC. As protein: CASTSGGAKTYEQYF.

The chain employs TRBV5-1 and TRBJ2-5, with 9 nucleotides matching TRBD1. V shed 4 bases and J 5 bases; nucleotides not matched to a gene: 9. The CDR3 sequence is 15 residues long. Per germline, CDR1 SGHRS and CDR2 YFSETQ. CDR3 nucleotide sequence: TGCGCCAGCAGCCTACTAACAGGGGGCGAGGAGACCCAGTACTTC. It yields the protein CASSLLTGGEETQYF.

This chain joins TRBV5-4 and TRBJ2-5, with D maybe TRBD1 (6 bases). CDR3 length: 15 amino acids. CDR1 SGHNT and CDR2 YYREEE come from the germline V gene (reference sequence). Deletions cut 4 bases from V and 1 base from J, with 14 bases between. The CDR3 region has the DNA TGTGCCAGCAGCCCTTCCCTGACAGGCCAAGAGACCCAGTACTTC. Amino acid sequence: CASSPSLTGQETQYF.

The chain recombines TRBV5-1 with TRBJ1-2; no reliable D call. The CDR3 has 15 residues. CDR1 is SGHRS, CDR2 YFSETQ, per germline. Between the trimmed V and J ends, which lost 0 bases and 6 bases, there was a span of 15 bases. The CDR3 loop reads CASSLALDFGNGYTF. CDR3 nucleotides: TGCGCCAGCAGCTTGGCCTTGGATTTCGGTAATGGCTACACCTTC.

This clone occurred once. The V gene is TRBV2, the J gene TRBJ2-4; TRBD1 agrees at 8 bases. There are 15 residues in the CDR3. V gave up 7 bases and J gave up 3 bases; unmatched junction bases: 8. Germline lookup yields CDR1 SNHLY and CDR2 FYNNEI. The CDR3 region has the DNA TGTGCCAGCACTCCGGACAGGGTAGTCAAAAACATTCAGTACTTC. Amino acids: CASTPDRVVKNIQYF.

This clone was recorded only once. The chain uses TRBV11-2 and TRBJ2-1; 11 positions agree with TRBD2. The CDR3 contains 16 residues. V was pared by 7 bases and J by 10 bases, with 15 bases of the junction left unmatched. The germline CDR1 and CDR2 sequences are SGHAT and FQNNGV. In DNA form, the CDR3 reads TGTGCCAGCACCGTAAGGCCCACTAGCGGGGGCGGAGAGCAGTTCTTC. Translation: CASTVRPTSGGGEQFF.

This chain joins TRBV6-5 and TRBJ1-1, with 7 bases matching TRBD1. The V segment lost 0 bases and the J segment 11 bases; nucleotides outside the gene matches: 3. This CDR3 region has 12 residues. Germline CDR1 is MNHEY and CDR2 is SVGAGI. CDR3 in DNA: TGTGCCAGCAGTTACTCAACAGGGGTGGCTTTCTTT. This sequence encodes CASSYSTGVAFF.

The sample holds a few counts of this clone. The V and J genes are TRBV19 and TRBJ1-1; D gene unclear. The CDR3 length is 11 residues. CDR1 is LNHDA and CDR2 is SQIVND in the germline V gene (reference sequence). Trimming removed 10 bases from V and 11 bases from J, with 17 bases in between. The CDR3 is CATIRGGKAFF. The DNA of the CDR3 is TGTGCCACCATCCGTGGAGGGAAGGCTTTCTTT. The variable domain in full, with the rest retrieved from reference TRBV19 and TRBJ1-1, is DGGITQSPKYLFRKEGQNVTLSCEQNLNHDAMYWYRQDPGQGLRLIYYSQIVNDFQKGDIAEGYSVSREKKESFPLTVTSAQKNPTAFYLCATIRGGKAFFGQGTRLTVV.

This rearrangement joins TRBV27 to TRBJ1-2, with 8 bases identical to TRBD1. Germline CDR1 MNHEY, CDR2 SMNVEV (reference sequence). The J segment lost 7 bases and the V segment lost 6 bases, leaving 10 bases of the junction unmatched. The CDR3 covers 14 residues. The CDR3 coding sequence is TGTGCCAGCAGCCGCTCCGGGACAGGCGGTGGCTACACCTTC. It translates to CASSRSGTGGGYTF.

This rearrangement joins TRBV9 to TRBJ2-6; D is unclear. This CDR3 comprises 15 residues. Deletions cut 0 bases from V and 4 bases from J, with 8 bases between. Germline CDR1 SGDLS, CDR2 YYNGEE. CDR3 sequence reads: CASSVDKLGANVLTF. The DNA for the CDR3 is TGTGCCAGCAGCGTAGACAAGCTGGGGGCCAACGTCCTGACTTTC.

The chain carries TRBV6-5 and TRBJ1-2, with D hard to call. This CDR3 contains 11 residues. V lost 7 bases and J lost 7, with 10 bases in between. The germline V gene has CDR1 MNHEY and CDR2 SVGAGI. In DNA form, the CDR3 reads TGTGCCAGCACCTCCGGAGGTGGCTACACCTTC. This encodes CASTSGGGYTF.

The V call is TRBV19, the J call TRBJ1-2, with D tentatively TRBD1 (5 bases). CDR3 size: 14 residues. V shed 6 bases and J shed 4 bases, with 15 bases lying between them. In germline, CDR1 is LNHDA, CDR2 SQIVND (reference sequence). CDR3 nucleotides: TGTGCCAGTAGGGACAATCAGAAGGTCTATGGCTACACCTTC. It yields the protein CASRDNQKVYGYTF.

The chain employs TRBV18 and TRBJ2-1; D is ambiguous. The CDR3 has 12 residues. The germline V gene has CDR1 KGHSH and CDR2 LQKENI. V lost 3 bases and J lost 5, with 5 bases in between. In DNA form, the CDR3 reads TGTGCCAGCTCACCCTTAGACAATGAGCAGTTCTTC. Encoded protein: CASSPLDNEQFF.

V and J are TRBV27 and TRBJ1-2, with D possibly being TRBD1 (5 bases). The V end was cut by 5 bases, the J end by 7 bases, with 14 bases between. Germline V gene sequence: CDR1 MNHEY, CDR2 SMNVEV (reference sequence). The CDR3 covers 13 residues. DNA of the CDR3: TGTGCCAGCAGTCTGGCGGGGGGATTTGGCTACACCTTC. This gives the protein CASSLAGGFGYTF.

The J gene is TRBJ1-5, the V gene TRBV6-5, with TRBD1 identical over 8 bases. V lost 6 bases, J lost 7 bases, and 11 bases stayed unmatched. The CDR3 totals 15 residues. CDR1 is MNHEY, CDR2 SVGAGI, per germline. The CDR3 DNA sequence: TGTGCCAGCAGGAATAGGGGACAGGTCGGCCAGCCCCAGCATTTT. The encoded protein is CASRNRGQVGQPQHF.

V and J are TRBV9 and TRBJ2-5; D perhaps matches TRBD2 (5 bases). The length of the CDR3 is 13 residues. V was cut by 0 bases and J by 4 bases, with 7 bases left in between. Germline values: CDR1 SGDLS, CDR2 YYNGEE. DNA for the CDR3: TGTGCCAGCAGCGTAGGCAGCGGAGAGACCCAGTACTTC. Encoded protein: CASSVGSGETQYF.

The chain combines TRBV30 with TRBJ1-6; D gene uncertain. V lost 3 bases and J 7 bases, leaving 10 bases between the germline ends. CDR1 GTSNPN and CDR2 SVGIG come from the germline V gene (reference sequence). The CDR3 consists of 13 residues. The CDR3 loop is CAWRPSGNSPLHF. The CDR3 nucleotides read TGTGCCTGGAGACCTAGTGGCAATTCACCCCTCCACTTT. Together with reference TRBV30 and TRBJ1-6, the CDR3 gives the full variable domain: SQTIHQWPATLVQPVGSPLSLECTVEGTSNPNLYWYRQAAGRGLQLLFYSVGIGQISSEVPQNLSASRPQDRQFILSSKKLLLSDSGFYLCAWRPSGNSPLHFGNGTRLTVT.